This is a list of T cell receptor beta chains from one sample in a study of blood T cell repertoires in COVID-19. Sequencing used immunoSEQ multiplex PCR; TCRdb keeps in-frame clones, though not all of them. This table holds just under 65,000 clones, about 82% found once. The source material was peripheral blood. These receptor sequences come from a human donor in a cohort sampled during active COVID-19. Both conserved end residues are part of each CDR3. D genes are given only for firm matches. Clone size is given for some rows only: seen once, a few or many times, or a class if the clone is expanded.

J gene,D gene,clone size,V gene,CDR3 DNA,CDR3 protein
TRBJ2-1,-,once,TRBV15,TGTGCCACCAGCCAGGGGCTCTACAATGAGCAGTTCTTC,CATSQGLYNEQFF
TRBJ1-1,TRBD1,-,TRBV6-5,TGTGCCAGCAGTTATACGGGACAGGGGGCTGAAGCTTTCTTT,CASSYTGQGAEAFF
TRBJ2-3,TRBD2,once,TRBV30,TGTGCCTGGAGTGATGCCTTACTAGCGGGTAACACAGATACGCAGTATTTT,CAWSDALLAGNTDTQYF
TRBJ1-5,TRBD1,-,TRBV19,TGTGCCAGTATTCCCGGGGACAGGGGGAGCAATCAGCCCCAGCATTTT,CASIPGDRGSNQPQHF
TRBJ2-7,TRBD1,-,TRBV30,TGTGCCTGGAGTGAGGACAGGGGGTACGAGCAGTACTTC,CAWSEDRGYEQYF
TRBJ2-5,-,-,TRBV18,TGTGCCAGCTCACCACCGATAGCCGAAGAGACCCAGTACTTC,CASSPPIAEETQYF
TRBJ1-4,-,-,TRBV7-2,TGTGCCAGCAGCTCAGAGGGTGAAAAACTGTTTTTT,CASSSEGEKLFF
TRBJ1-2,TRBD1,-,TRBV6-5,TGTGCCAGCAGTCCCGGGGTGGGACAGGGCTATGGCTACACCTTC,CASSPGVGQGYGYTF
TRBJ2-5,TRBD2,-,TRBV20-1,TGCAGTGCTAGTCGGCTAGCGGGGGGTAAAGAGACCCAGTACTTC,CSASRLAGGKETQYF
TRBJ2-1,TRBD2,-,TRBV6-1,TGTGCCAGCAGTGAACTAGCGGGGGGGCTTAATGAGCAGTTCTTC,CASSELAGGLNEQFF
TRBJ2-2,TRBD2,-,TRBV4-2,TGTGCCAGCAGCCAAGATTATTTTGGCGGGGGGGTCGCCGGGGAGCTGTTTTTT,CASSQDYFGGGVAGELFF
TRBJ1-5,-,-,TRBV28,TGTGCCAGCAGTTTAATAGGGGGGGCGGGCAATCAGCCCCAGCATTTT,CASSLIGGAGNQPQHF
TRBJ2-3,TRBD2,-,TRBV2,TGTGCCAGCAGTGAAACTAGCGGGGGCACAGATACGCAGTATTTT,CASSETSGGTDTQYF
TRBJ2-1,-,-,TRBV19,TGTGCCAGTACCATGGACAGAAGACAAAACAATGAGCAGTTCTTC,CASTMDRRQNNEQFF